This T cell receptor beta chain was documented in a study of T-cell reconstitution after alpha-beta-depleted transplantation in children. This clonotype was found many times. The library targeted TCRbeta and was prepared with unique molecular identifiers. TCRdb independently ran MiXCR on the PCR reads; one entry per CDR3 protein. The repertoire holds about 400,000 distinct CDR3 sequences, with roughly 22% as singletons. Losses at the gene ends were 5 bases for V and 9 bases for J; bases not matched to a gene: 3. The CDR3 has 12 amino acids. This chain connects TRBV12-3 or TRBV12-4 to TRBJ2-2; 7 nucleotides line up with TRBD1. The input for sequencing was PBMCs from the stem cell graft donor, taken from the stem cell graft. The TCR originated in a human donor who donated a stem cell graft to a child with acute myeloid leukemia. The CDR3 nucleotides read TGTGCCAGCAGTGTGACAGGGAGGGAGCTGTTTTTT. The encoded protein is CASSVTGRELFF.